The 10 T cell receptor beta chains reported below all come from one sample, sequenced in a study of cytomegalovirus exposure and HLA in healthy donors. Researchers ran the PCR with 60 Vbeta and 13 Jbeta primers. TCRdb keeps only in-frame clones here, not all; method: immunoSEQ multiplex PCR. The sample yields fewer than 250,000 clones, over 60% seen once. Sequenced sample: PBMCs. All receptors come from a man aged 40-49 years in good health and CMV-seronegative.

The table lists this clone with a count of one. The chain recombines TRBV5-1 with TRBJ2-7; 11 nucleotides line up with TRBD1. CDR1 is SGHRS, CDR2 YFSETQ, per germline. The CDR3 covers 15 residues. Trimming took 0 bases from V and 2 from J; bases not matched to a gene: 1. For the CDR3, the DNA is TGCGCCAGCAGCTTGGGGGACAGGGGGGCCTACGAGCAGTACTTC. It is translated as CASSLGDRGAYEQYF.

The chain uses TRBV18 and TRBJ1-2; tentative D call: TRBD1 (6 bases). V dropped 5 bases and J dropped 3 bases, with 19 bases sitting between them. The CDR3 extends over 16 amino acids. The germline V gene has CDR1 KGHSH and CDR2 LQKENI. The chain's CDR3 is CASSAPGTYDHYGYTF. The CDR3 coding sequence is TGTGCCAGCTCAGCTCCCGGGACATATGACCACTATGGCTACACCTTC.

The J gene is TRBJ2-3, the V gene TRBV27; TRBD1 is a possible D gene (6 bases). Germline V gene lookup returns CDR1 MNHEY and CDR2 SMNVEV (reference sequence). V lost 5 bases and J 0 bases, leaving 15 bases between the germline ends. The CDR3 covers 16 residues. The CDR3 coding sequence is TGTGCCAGCAGTACCTACAGGGCTCAAAGCACAGATACGCAGTATTTT. Protein sequence: CASSTYRAQSTDTQYF.

V usage is TRBV7-2 and J usage is TRBJ1-3, with 7 bases identical to TRBD1. Germline CDR1 and CDR2: SGHTA and FQGNSA. After removal of 5 bases from V and 4 bases from J, the junction contained 8 bases not matched to a gene. The CDR3 contains 15 residues. The CDR3 reads CASSNRGGAGNTIYF. The CDR3 nucleotides read TGTGCCAGCAGCAACCGAGGGGGCGCGGGAAACACCATATATTTT.

A single count supports this clone. This chain's CDR3 is CASSLGGQFNQPQHF. The CDR3 DNA reads as TGTGCCAGCAGCTTAGGGGGACAGTTCAATCAGCCCCAGCATTTT. The chain carries TRBV11-2 and TRBJ1-5, with 7 bases identical to TRBD1. Trimming took 1 base from V and 3 from J; bases not matched to a gene: 3. CDR1 is SGHAT and CDR2 is FQNNGV in the germline V gene. This CDR3 has 15 amino acids.

V is TRBV5-6 and J is TRBJ2-1, with a tentative D call TRBD1 (6 bases). Germline V lookup: CDR1 SGHDT, CDR2 YYEEEE. The CDR3 is made up of 15 amino acids. The V end lost 4 bases, the J end lost 6 bases, and 17 bases lay between the germline ends. The CDR3 region has the DNA TGTGCCAGCAGCGGCGGCGGGCAGGGGATCAATGAGCAGTTCTTC. It specifies CASSGGGQGINEQFF.

The chain is built from TRBV28 and TRBJ2-7; 8 positions agree with TRBD1. After removal of 4 bases from V and 4 bases from J, the junction contained 9 bases not matched to a gene. This CDR3 is 15 amino acids long. In germline, CDR1 is MDHEN, CDR2 SYDVKM. The CDR3 reads CASSSPSGGMYEQYF. DNA for the CDR3: TGTGCCAGCAGTTCCCCGTCAGGGGGCATGTACGAGCAGTACTTC. The full variable domain, rest sourced from reference TRBV28 and TRBJ2-7, is DVKVTQSSRYLVKRTGEKVFLECVQDMDHENMFWYRQDPGLGLRLIYFSYDVKMKEKGDIPEGYSVSREKKERFSLILESASTNQTSMYLCASSSPSGGMYEQYFGPGTRLTVT.

The chain combines TRBV19 with TRBJ1-4; TRBD1 matches 8 bases. V was pared by 3 bases and J by 8 bases, with 8 bases of the junction left unmatched. This CDR3 contains 15 residues. Germline V lookup: CDR1 LNHDA, CDR2 SQIVND (reference sequence). The CDR3 is CASSIMDREEEKLFF. In DNA, the CDR3 is TGTGCCAGTAGTATCATGGACAGGGAAGAGGAAAAACTGTTTTTT. The entire variable domain, with the rest obtained from reference TRBV19 and TRBJ1-4, is as follows: DGGITQSPKYLFRKEGQNVTLSCEQNLNHDAMYWYRQDPGQGLRLIYYSQIVNDFQKGDIAEGYSVSREKKESFPLTVTSAQKNPTAFYLCASSIMDREEEKLFFGSGTQLSVL.

The chain joins TRBV27 to TRBJ1-4; 8 positions agree with TRBD1. This CDR3 is built from 15 residues. Germline assignment: CDR1 MNHEY and CDR2 SMNVEV (reference sequence). Trimming at V came to 5 bases and at J to 4 bases, leaving 6 bases not matched to a gene. CDR3 sequence (DNA): TGTGCCAGCAGTGAGGGGGACAGGATTAATGAAAAACTGTTTTTT. Its translation is CASSEGDRINEKLFF.

The V and J genes are TRBV2 and TRBJ1-4; 8 bases match TRBD1. The CDR3 totals 17 residues. The V segment lost 8 bases and the J segment 0 bases; nucleotides outside the gene matches: 11. Germline assignment: CDR1 SNHLY and CDR2 FYNNEI. In DNA form, the CDR3 reads TGTGCCAGCCTCAAGGACAGGGTTTTCGCAACTAATGAAAAACTGTTTTTT. Protein product: CASLKDRVFATNEKLFF.